This T cell receptor (beta chain) emerged from a study of T cell responses to AZD1222 COVID-19 vaccine. The germline gives CDR1 SGHTS, CDR2 YDEGEE. V was cut by 6 bases and J by 9 bases, with 16 bases left in between. The CDR3 consists of 12 residues. Clones were read by immunoSEQ multiplex PCR, and TCRdb kept only the in-frame ones, dropping some. The data hold approximately 180,000 clones, with about 85% observed a single time. This receptor was taken from an adult in good health. The chain is built from TRBV5-8 and TRBJ2-7; D is uncertain. The sequencing used peripheral blood, collected on day 0 of AZD1222 vaccination. CDR3 nucleotide sequence: TGTGCCAGCACCCCCCGCGGCCGGCTGCAGTACTTC. This encodes CASTPRGRLQYF.